This passage covers 2 T cell receptor beta chains from one sample sequenced in a study of blood T cell repertoires in COVID-19 (TCRdb year 2020). Receptor libraries were prepared by the immunoSEQ multiplex PCR assay. TCRdb took over this immuneACCESS table, retaining in-frame rearrangements with V and J assigned. Such tables are incomplete; in checked studies, under half of the missing clones stem from an unresolved V gene, and the remainder is unexplained. In this sample the table shows approximately 85,000 clones, about 82% of which occur a single time. About 12% of the sample rests with the top ten. The sample taken for sequencing was peripheral blood. Source of these receptors: a woman in her 70s with active or convalescent COVID-19.

This chain links TRBV7-2 with TRBJ2-1; D may be TRBD2 (6 bases). CDR1 and CDR2 from the germline V gene are SGHTA and FQGNSA. The V and J ends lost 3 bases and 4 bases respectively, with 16 bases between them. CDR3 length: 16 residues. This CDR3 reads CASSFSAPGLYNEQFF. The DNA of the CDR3 is TGTGCCAGCAGCTTCTCGGCCCCGGGACTTTACAATGAGCAGTTCTTC.

This clone was found a few times. The chain recombines TRBV5-8 with TRBJ1-2, with D unresolved. Trimming removed 2 bases from V and 8 bases from J, with 16 bases in between. This CDR3 has 14 residues. Germline CDR1 SGHTS, CDR2 YDEGEE. The CDR3 loop reads CASSFLRAAGGYTF. The CDR3 DNA reads as TGTGCCAGCAGCTTTCTCCGGGCCGCGGGAGGCTACACCTTC.